These 27 T cell receptor beta chains were sequenced from one sample in a study of T cell changes during pregnancy in multiple sclerosis. This table comes from immunoSEQ multiplex PCR, and its TCRdb copy is limited to in-frame clones, with some not included. The sample holds 85,000 to 100,000 clones, approximately 92% seen once. This specimen was peripheral blood, taken in the first trimester of pregnancy. These receptors originate from a female donor with multiple sclerosis, enrolled in a pregnancy study.

The CDR3 sequence is CASSQEGAQGAYGYTF. CDR3 nucleotides: TGCGCCAGCAGCCAAGAGGGAGCACAGGGGGCCTATGGCTACACCTTC. This chain connects TRBV4-1 to TRBJ1-2; the match to TRBD1 covers 9 bases. The CDR3 extends over 16 amino acids. The ends lost 0 bases at V and 4 bases at J; junction bases unmatched: 6. Germline V gene sequence: CDR1 MGHRA, CDR2 YSYEKL.

This clone was counted a few times. CDR3 in amino acids: CASSIFPPGTRQREQFF. The DNA for the CDR3 is TGTGCCAGTAGTATTTTTCCTCCTGGGACTCGCCAAAGGGAGCAGTTCTTC. This chain joins TRBV19 and TRBJ2-1, with a tentative D call TRBD2 (6 bases). With 3 bases removed from V and 10 bases from J, the gap between germline ends came to 25 bases. Germline CDR1 is LNHDA and CDR2 is SQIVND (reference sequence). This CDR3 region has 17 residues. The full variable domain, rest sourced from reference TRBV19 and TRBJ2-1, is DGGITQSPKYLFRKEGQNVTLSCEQNLNHDAMYWYRQDPGQGLRLIYYSQIVNDFQKGDIAEGYSVSREKKESFPLTVTSAQKNPTAFYLCASSIFPPGTRQREQFFGPGTRLTVL.

J is TRBJ2-2 and V is TRBV30; no clear D gene. Germline V gives CDR1 GTSNPN, CDR2 SVGIG (reference sequence). Trimming left V 2 bases short and J 5 bases short, with 12 bases between. The CDR3 spans 14 residues. CDR3 DNA: TGTGCCTGGAGTTCGGTGGGCAGAACCGGGGAGCTGTTTTTT. Translated, it gives CAWSSVGRTGELFF.

V is TRBV29-1 and J is TRBJ2-3, with a weak D call TRBD1 (6 bases). This CDR3 contains 14 residues. The germline gives CDR1 SQVTM, CDR2 ANQGSEA. Trimming took 4 bases from V and 2 from J, leaving 13 bases between them. CDR3 bases: TGCAGCGTTGGGACAGTCACACTCACAGATACGCAGTATTTT. Protein sequence: CSVGTVTLTDTQYF.

The chain is built from TRBV30 and TRBJ2-7; 11 bases agree with TRBD1. CDR3 length: 14 amino acids. Germline V gene data show CDR1 as GTSNPN and CDR2 as SVGIG (reference sequence). J gave up 4 bases and V 1 base, and 3 bases lay outside the gene matches. The CDR3, as DNA: TGTGCCTGGAGTGCTGGGACAGGGGGGTACGAGCAGTACTTC. This sequence encodes CAWSAGTGGYEQYF.

This chain links TRBV14 with TRBJ2-3, with D hard to call. Looked up from germline, CDR1 is SGHDN and CDR2 is FVKESK. V lost 4 bases and J 4 bases, leaving 12 bases between the germline ends. The CDR3 contains 14 residues. The CDR3 DNA follows: TGTGCCAGCAGCCCCCGGAGCATAGCAGATACGCAGTATTTT. Protein product: CASSPRSIADTQYF.

The rearrangement links TRBV6-4 to TRBJ2-3; 10 nucleotides match TRBD2. V dropped 2 bases and J dropped 13; count of bases not matched to a gene: 3. Looked up from germline, CDR1 is MRHNA and CDR2 is SNTAGT. The CDR3 is 12 residues long. This CDR3 is CASSDLAGAEYF. Written as DNA, the CDR3 is TGTGCCAGCAGTGACCTAGCGGGAGCGGAGTATTTT.

This clone was counted a single time. The chain links TRBV6-1 to TRBJ1-5; 9 nucleotides agree with TRBD1. J lost 4 bases, V lost 4 bases, and 5 bases had no gene match. The CDR3 runs to 15 residues. CDR1 is MNHNS and CDR2 is SASEGT in the germline V gene. CDR3 sequence: CASSVRDRANQPQHF. The CDR3 DNA follows: TGTGCCAGCAGTGTTCGGGACAGGGCAAATCAGCCCCAGCATTTT.

The chain is built from TRBV15 and TRBJ1-5; the D gene is possibly TRBD1 (6 bases). With 0 bases removed from V and 5 bases from J, the gap between germline ends came to 14 bases. This CDR3 spans 16 amino acids. CDR1 is LNHNV and CDR2 is YYDKDF in the germline V gene (reference sequence). CDR3 in DNA: TGTGCCACCAGCAGAGAGGGAGGGGGAGCGGATCAGCCCCAGCATTTT. It is translated as CATSREGGGADQPQHF.

This chain links TRBV6-5 with TRBJ1-4; D is possibly TRBD1 (5 bases). CDR1 and CDR2 from the germline V gene are MNHEY and SVGAGI. V lost 7 bases and J 5 bases, leaving 14 bases between the germline ends. CDR3 length: 14 amino acids. CDR3 loop: CASTFVRGNEKLFF. In nucleotides, the CDR3 is TGTGCCAGCACCTTCGTTCGGGGGAATGAAAAACTGTTTTTT.

The chain employs TRBV4-3 and TRBJ2-7, with 8 bases identical to TRBD2. V shed 1 base and J 3 bases; nucleotides not matched to a gene: 5. Germline V lookup: CDR1 LGHNA, CDR2 YSLEER. The CDR3 extends over 15 amino acids. CDR3 nucleotide sequence: TGCGCCAGCAGCCAAGTAGGGCTAGCGGGCTACGAGCAGTACTTC. Translation: CASSQVGLAGYEQYF.

The rearrangement links TRBV30 to TRBJ2-5; 9 bases align to TRBD2. Germline V gene sequence: CDR1 GTSNPN, CDR2 SVGIG (reference sequence). With 1 base clipped from V and 0 bases from J, the junction kept 3 bases outside the gene matches. The CDR3 totals 15 residues. CDR3 sequence (DNA): TGTGCCTGGAGTGGGCTAGCGGGAAACCAAGAGACCCAGTACTTC. This gives the protein CAWSGLAGNQETQYF.

The chain uses TRBV6-6 and TRBJ1-3, with D unresolved. The CDR3 totals 15 residues. The germline V gene has CDR1 MNHNY and CDR2 SVGAGI (reference sequence). V was shortened by 4 bases and J by 0 bases, with 10 bases between the two germline ends. The CDR3 protein is CASSLGSSSGNTIYF. CDR3 DNA sequence: TGTGCCAGCAGTTTGGGCAGTAGCTCTGGAAACACCATATATTTT.

The gene calls are TRBV9 and TRBJ2-7; 10 bases align to TRBD1. J was trimmed by 5 bases and V by 0 bases; bases with no gene match: 8. The CDR3 loop spans 16 amino acids. Germline assignment: CDR1 SGDLS and CDR2 YYNGEE. The CDR3 sequence is CASSVAGTGVNNEQYF. CDR3 coding DNA: TGTGCCAGCAGCGTAGCGGGGACAGGGGTGAACAACGAGCAGTACTTC.

In DNA, the CDR3 is TGCGCCAGCAGCTTGGCGACTAGCACTGCCGGGGAGCTGTTTTTT. It encodes CASSLATSTAGELFF. The J gene is TRBJ2-2, the V gene TRBV5-1, with 7 nucleotides matching TRBD2. The V gene end was trimmed by 0 bases and the J gene end by 6 bases; junction bases not matched to a gene: 5. The CDR3 runs to 15 residues. Germline-derived CDR1 and CDR2 are SGHRS and YFSETQ.

The chain couples TRBV18 to TRBJ2-2, with D possibly matching TRBD1 (6 bases). Trimming took off 3 bases at V and 4 bases at J, with 12 bases between the two ends. Germline-derived CDR1 and CDR2 are KGHSH and LQKENI. The CDR3 covers 15 residues. The CDR3 protein is CASSPGYRVTGELFF. In DNA form, the CDR3 reads TGTGCCAGCTCACCGGGCTACAGGGTCACCGGGGAGCTGTTTTTT.

The V and J genes are TRBV2 and TRBJ2-2; the D gene is possibly TRBD2 (5 bases). This CDR3 has 14 residues. CDR1 SNHLY and CDR2 FYNNEI come from the germline V gene. Trimming stripped 7 bases from V and 1 base from J, with 10 bases between. In DNA, the CDR3 is TGTGCCAGCACATTCGGGGTGAACACCGGGGAGCTGTTTTTT. Translated: CASTFGVNTGELFF.

The V call is TRBV6-6, the J call TRBJ1-4; no reliable D call. Trimming removed 6 bases from V and 5 bases from J, with 10 bases in between. The CDR3 is 13 residues long. From germline, CDR1 is MNHNY and CDR2 SVGAGI (reference sequence). For the CDR3, the DNA is TGTGCCAGCAGGAGGCAGACGAATGAAAAACTGTTTTTT. Amino acids: CASRRQTNEKLFF.

The V call is TRBV19, the J call TRBJ1-5, with D unclear. The V and J ends lost 6 bases and 9 bases respectively, with 18 bases between them. CDR1 and CDR2 from the germline V gene are LNHDA and SQIVND (reference sequence). There are 14 residues in the CDR3. Here the CDR3 reads CASREGGPSGPQHF. Here the CDR3 DNA reads TGTGCCAGTAGAGAGGGAGGCCCATCTGGGCCCCAGCATTTT. The whole variable domain, remainder taken from reference TRBV19 and TRBJ1-5, is DGGITQSPKYLFRKEGQNVTLSCEQNLNHDAMYWYRQDPGQGLRLIYYSQIVNDFQKGDIAEGYSVSREKKESFPLTVTSAQKNPTAFYLCASREGGPSGPQHFGDGTRLSIL.

The chain couples TRBV7-6 to TRBJ1-4; D perhaps matches TRBD1 (6 bases). The germline gives CDR1 SGHVS, CDR2 FNYEAQ. The V and J ends lost 5 bases and 8 bases respectively, with 18 bases between them. The CDR3 spans 15 residues. CDR3 coding DNA: TGTGCCAGCAGCCCCATACAGGGAGGGAACGAAAAACTGTTTTTT. Translated: CASSPIQGGNEKLFF.

The chain uses TRBV19 and TRBJ1-5; tentative D call: TRBD1 (6 bases). V lost 6 bases to trimming and J lost 7 bases, with 19 bases between them. Germline V CDR1 and CDR2: LNHDA, SQIVND (reference sequence). The CDR3 sequence is 15 residues long. The CDR3 nucleotides read TGTGCCAGTAGCAACCCAGGCAGGGGTCCGCAGCCCCAGCATTTT. The encoded protein is CASSNPGRGPQPQHF. Combining the CDR3 with reference TRBV19 and TRBJ1-5 gives the whole variable domain DGGITQSPKYLFRKEGQNVTLSCEQNLNHDAMYWYRQDPGQGLRLIYYSQIVNDFQKGDIAEGYSVSREKKESFPLTVTSAQKNPTAFYLCASSNPGRGPQPQHFGDGTRLSIL.

V is TRBV29-1 and J is TRBJ2-7, with D perhaps matching TRBD1 (6 bases). The CDR3 totals 13 residues. Per germline, CDR1 SQVTM and CDR2 ANQGSEA. Trimming cost V 4 bases and J 2 bases, with 12 bases left between them. The CDR3 bases are TGCAGCGTTGGGGGCAGGGGAACCTACGAGCAGTACTTC. Translated: CSVGGRGTYEQYF.

The chain uses TRBV5-1 and TRBJ2-6; 7 positions agree with TRBD2. Unmatched junction bases numbered 6, after V lost 0 bases and J lost 0 bases. Germline V gene sequence: CDR1 SGHRS, CDR2 YFSETQ. There are 18 residues in the CDR3. CDR3 bases: TGCGCCAGCAGCTTGGGGGGAGGGTTGGGCTCTGGGGCCAACGTCCTGACTTTC. It yields the protein CASSLGGGLGSGANVLTF.

The DNA of the CDR3 is TGTGCCACCGGACTAGCGGGCCTCTACGAGCAGTACTTC. It is translated as CATGLAGLYEQYF. The gene calls are TRBV10-3 and TRBJ2-7, with 11 bases fitting TRBD2. The V gene's germline CDR1 is ENHRY and CDR2 SYGVKD. Trimming took 10 bases from V and 3 from J; bases not matched to a gene: 5. The CDR3 is 13 residues long.

The sample holds one count of this clone. This chain uses TRBV7-3 with TRBJ1-1; unclear D gene. The V and J ends lost 1 base and 1 base respectively, with 7 bases between them. Germline CDR1 is SGHTA and CDR2 is FQGTGA. This CDR3 contains 14 residues. CDR3 DNA sequence: TGTGCCAGCAGCTTAAGGAGCGGGAACACTGAAGCTTTCTTT. Amino acid sequence: CASSLRSGNTEAFF.

This rearrangement joins TRBV11-1 to TRBJ2-1; 13 nucleotides align to TRBD2. The CDR3 loop spans 18 amino acids. Unmatched junction bases numbered 7, after V lost 5 bases and J lost 0 bases. Germline lookup yields CDR1 SGHAT and CDR2 FQDESV (reference sequence). CDR3 loop: CASSPGLAGSGSYNEQFF. CDR3 in DNA: TGTGCCAGCAGCCCGGGACTAGCGGGATCAGGCTCCTACAATGAGCAGTTCTTC.

This sequence joins TRBV29-1 and TRBJ1-1; 10 bases match TRBD1. Germline V CDR1 and CDR2: SQVTM, ANQGSEA. The V and J ends lost 6 bases and 5 bases, in that order; junction bases with no gene match: 12. CDR3 length: 15 amino acids. The CDR3 DNA reads TGCAGCGTCGTGGACAGGGGGTTCGAAGGAACTGAAGCTTTCTTT. Its protein product is CSVVDRGFEGTEAFF.